Shown below are 13 T cell receptor beta chains from a single sample sequenced in a study of technical replicates of blood from a handful of donors. Profiling relied on immunoSEQ multiplex PCR, and the TCRdb table lists in-frame clones only, not all of them. The table lists about 81,000 clones, approximately 90% of them singletons. Material for sequencing was T cells isolated from PBMCs. The origin of the receptors is a human donor in good health.

The chain couples TRBV2 to TRBJ2-3; 12 bases line up with TRBD1. The germline gives CDR1 SNHLY, CDR2 FYNNEI. J was trimmed by 4 bases and V by 1 base; bases with no gene match: 3. The CDR3 spans 16 residues. CDR3 in amino acids: CASSEVGTGGSDTQYF. The CDR3 coding sequence is TGTGCCAGCAGTGAAGTTGGGACAGGGGGCTCAGATACGCAGTATTTT.

This chain connects TRBV12-5 to TRBJ1-1; 11 nucleotides match TRBD1. The CDR3 runs to 18 residues. Germline CDR1 LGHNT, CDR2 FRNRAP. V dropped 5 bases and J dropped 5; count of bases not matched to a gene: 16. CDR3 coding DNA: TGTGCTAGTGGTCTGACACGGACAGGGGGCGAGTCGGCGACTGAAGCTTTCTTT. Translation: CASGLTRTGGESATEAFF. The variable domain in full, with the rest retrieved from reference TRBV12-5 and TRBJ1-1, is DARVTQTPRHKVTEMGQEVTMRCQPILGHNTVFWYRQTMMQGLELLAYFRNRAPLDDSGMPKDRFSAEMPDATLATLKIQPSEPRDSAVYFCASGLTRTGGESATEAFFGQGTRLTVV.

J is TRBJ1-2 and V is TRBV2; TRBD1 agrees at 8 bases. The V and J ends lost 6 bases and 6 bases, in that order; junction bases with no gene match: 6. CDR1 SNHLY and CDR2 FYNNEI come from the germline V gene. CDR3 length: 13 residues. This chain's CDR3 is CASRTRDRNGYTF. In DNA, the CDR3 is TGTGCCAGCAGGACCCGGGACAGGAATGGCTACACCTTC.

CDR3 coding DNA: TGTGCCAGCAGTTTAAGGGGAGCGACAGGGGCCACTGAAGCTTTCTTT. Its protein is CASSLRGATGATEAFF. This chain joins TRBV27 and TRBJ1-1; TRBD1 matches at 8 bases. The CDR3 extends over 16 amino acids. The junction had 9 bases not matched to a gene; V was cut back by 2 bases and J by 4 bases. Germline loops: CDR1 MNHEY, CDR2 SMNVEV (reference sequence).

The chain couples TRBV9 to TRBJ1-3, with 9 nucleotides matching TRBD1. This CDR3 comprises 17 residues. The germline V gene encodes CDR1 SGDLS and CDR2 YYNGEE. J lost 5 bases, V lost 4 bases, and 13 bases had no gene match. DNA for the CDR3: TGTGCCAGCAGCAAGCAGACTAGGACAGGGGATAGAAACACCATATATTTT. Translating it yields CASSKQTRTGDRNTIYF.

The rearrangement links TRBV6-4 to TRBJ2-3; D perhaps matches TRBD1 (5 bases). This CDR3 comprises 15 residues. V shed 2 bases and J shed 6 bases, with 15 bases lying between them. Per germline, CDR1 MRHNA and CDR2 SNTAGT. The chain's CDR3 is CASSDGAGQADTQYF. The CDR3 nucleotides are TGTGCCAGCAGTGACGGGGCAGGGCAAGCCGATACGCAGTATTTT.

The genes are TRBV12-5 and TRBJ1-2, with a weak D call TRBD1 (5 bases). The germline V gene has CDR1 LGHNT and CDR2 FRNRAP. This CDR3 comprises 14 residues. V lost 1 base, J lost 2 bases, and 8 bases lay in between. This chain's CDR3 is CASGLGQWNYGYTF. For the CDR3, the DNA is TGTGCTAGTGGTTTGGGACAGTGGAACTATGGCTACACCTTC.

The sample holds a few counts of this clone. The chain carries TRBV27 and TRBJ1-4, with D maybe TRBD1 (5 bases). V was clipped by 8 bases and J by 8 bases, with 15 bases between them. The CDR3 is made up of 13 amino acids. Germline CDR1 reads MNHEY; CDR2 reads SMNVEV (reference sequence). The CDR3 loop reads CASSGTGIEKLFF. The DNA for the CDR3 is TGTGCCAGCTCGGGCACAGGAATCGAAAAACTGTTTTTT. The full variable domain, its missing parts supplied by reference TRBV27 and TRBJ1-4, is EAQVTQNPRYLITVTGKKLTVTCSQNMNHEYMSWYRQDPGLGLRQIYYSMNVEVTDKGDVPEGYKVSRKEKRNFPLILESPSPNQTSLYFCASSGTGIEKLFFGSGTQLSVL.

This clone is a singleton in its sample. This chain links TRBV7-9 with TRBJ2-3; 10 positions match TRBD2. The V gene end was trimmed by 7 bases and the J gene end by 5 bases; junction bases not matched to a gene: 15. Germline V gene sequence: CDR1 SEHNR, CDR2 FQNEAQ (reference sequence). CDR3 length: 17 amino acids. The CDR3 sequence is CASTYAGLAGAVDTQYF. The DNA of the CDR3 is TGTGCCAGCACGTACGCGGGGCTAGCGGGGGCGGTAGATACGCAGTATTTT.

With regard to this clone: One end of the junction fails to match germline, which may point to a read error. The V and J genes are TRBV7-7 and TRBJ1-2; a possible D gene is TRBD1 (5 bases). Per germline, CDR1 SSHAT and CDR2 FNYEAQ (reference sequence). The CDR3 loop spans 20 amino acids. In DNA, the CDR3 is TGTGCTAGCAGCTTATCTGAGGAAGCACCGAAAGAAGACAGTAACTATGGCTACACCTTC. The encoded protein is CASSLSEEAPKEDSNYGYTF.

In this sample, this clone turned up once. This sequence joins TRBV6-5 and TRBJ2-5; 8 bases are a match to TRBD1. The germline V gene encodes CDR1 MNHEY and CDR2 SVGAGI. The CDR3 consists of 13 residues. J lost 5 bases, V lost 4 bases, and 3 bases had no gene match. CDR3 loop: CASSSGGGETQYF. CDR3 coding DNA: TGTGCCAGCAGTTCAGGGGGCGGGGAGACCCAGTACTTC.

The chain employs TRBV5-1 and TRBJ1-6; D remains unclear. The CDR3 is 17 amino acids. V lost 0 bases and J 5 bases, leaving 15 bases between the germline ends. Looked up from germline, CDR1 is SGHRS and CDR2 is YFSETQ. The CDR3 nucleotides are TGCGCCAGCAGCTTGGCAAAAACCCCGGGAAATAATTCACCCCTCCACTTT. Its protein product is CASSLAKTPGNNSPLHF. The whole variable domain, remainder taken from reference TRBV5-1 and TRBJ1-6, is KAGVTQTPRYLIKTRGQQVTLSCSPISGHRSVSWYQQTPGQGLQFLFEYFSETQRNKGNFPGRFSGRQFSNSRSEMNVSTLELGDSALYLCASSLAKTPGNNSPLHFGNGTRLTVT.

The CDR3 is CASSAGRETQYF. CDR3 bases: TGTGCCAGCAGCGCGGGGAGGGAGACCCAGTACTTC. The genes are TRBV25-1 and TRBJ2-5, with a weak D call TRBD2 (6 bases). The V gene lost 6 bases and the J gene lost 5 bases, with 10 bases spanning the gap. Looked up from germline, CDR1 is MGHDK and CDR2 is SYGVNS. There are 12 residues in the CDR3.